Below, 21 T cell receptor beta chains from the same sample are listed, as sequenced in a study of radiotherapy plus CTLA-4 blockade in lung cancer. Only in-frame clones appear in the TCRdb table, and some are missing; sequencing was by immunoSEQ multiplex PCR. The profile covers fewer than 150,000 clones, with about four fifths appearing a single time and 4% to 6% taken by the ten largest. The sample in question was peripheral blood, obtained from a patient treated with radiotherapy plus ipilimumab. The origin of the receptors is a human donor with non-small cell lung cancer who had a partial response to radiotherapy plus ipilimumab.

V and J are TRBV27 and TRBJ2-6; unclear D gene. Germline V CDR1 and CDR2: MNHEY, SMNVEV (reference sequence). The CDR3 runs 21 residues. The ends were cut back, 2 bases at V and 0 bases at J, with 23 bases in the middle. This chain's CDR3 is CASSLRWAEIITPSGANVLTF. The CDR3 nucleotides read TGTGCCAGCAGTTTACGGTGGGCAGAGATTATAACACCCTCTGGGGCCAACGTCCTGACTTTC. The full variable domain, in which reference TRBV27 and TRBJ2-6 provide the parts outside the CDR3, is EAQVTQNPRYLITVTGKKLTVTCSQNMNHEYMSWYRQDPGLGLRQIYYSMNVEVTDKGDVPEGYKVSRKEKRNFPLILESPSPNQTSLYFCASSLRWAEIITPSGANVLTFGAGSRLTVL.

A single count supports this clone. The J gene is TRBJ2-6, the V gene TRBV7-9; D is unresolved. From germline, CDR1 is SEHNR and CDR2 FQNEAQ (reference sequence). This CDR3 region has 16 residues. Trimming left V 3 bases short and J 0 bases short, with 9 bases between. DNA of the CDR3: TGTGCCAGCAGCTTGGCCTTCCCCTCTGGGGCCAACGTCCTGACTTTC. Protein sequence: CASSLAFPSGANVLTF. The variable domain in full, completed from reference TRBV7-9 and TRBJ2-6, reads DTGVSQNPRHKITKRGQNVTFRCDPISEHNRLYWYRQTLGQGPEFLTYFQNEAQLEKSRLLSDRFSAERPKGSFSTLEIQRTEQGDSAMYLCASSLAFPSGANVLTFGAGSRLTVL.

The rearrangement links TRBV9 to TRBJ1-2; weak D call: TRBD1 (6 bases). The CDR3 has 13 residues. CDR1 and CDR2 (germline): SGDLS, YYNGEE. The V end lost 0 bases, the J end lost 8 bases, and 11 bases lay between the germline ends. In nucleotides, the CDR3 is TGTGCCAGCAGCGTAGCCACAGGGTTGGGCTACACCTTC. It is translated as CASSVATGLGYTF.

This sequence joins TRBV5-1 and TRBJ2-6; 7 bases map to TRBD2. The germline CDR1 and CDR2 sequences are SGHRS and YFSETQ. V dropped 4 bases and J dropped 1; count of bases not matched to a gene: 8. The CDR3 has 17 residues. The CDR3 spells CASSPLDGGSGANVLTF. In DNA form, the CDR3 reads TGCGCCAGCAGCCCCCTGGACGGGGGGTCTGGGGCCAACGTCCTGACTTTC.

In DNA, the CDR3 is TGCGCCAGCAGGGGGGCGGAGACCGGGGAGCTGTTTTTT. It yields the protein CASRGAETGELFF. The genes are TRBV5-1 and TRBJ2-2, with D possibly being TRBD1 (6 bases). There are 13 residues in the CDR3. Trimming took off 5 bases at V and 5 bases at J, with 10 bases between the two ends. CDR1 and CDR2 from the germline V gene are SGHRS and YFSETQ. The full variable domain, rest sourced from reference TRBV5-1 and TRBJ2-2, is KAGVTQTPRYLIKTRGQQVTLSCSPISGHRSVSWYQQTPGQGLQFLFEYFSETQRNKGNFPGRFSGRQFSNSRSEMNVSTLELGDSALYLCASRGAETGELFFGEGSRLTVL.

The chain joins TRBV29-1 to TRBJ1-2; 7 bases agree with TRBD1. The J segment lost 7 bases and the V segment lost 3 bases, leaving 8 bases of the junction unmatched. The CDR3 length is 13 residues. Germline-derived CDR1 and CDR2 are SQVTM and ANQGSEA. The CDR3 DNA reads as TGCAGCGTTGACCCGACAGGGATGGGTGGCTACACCTTC. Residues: CSVDPTGMGGYTF.

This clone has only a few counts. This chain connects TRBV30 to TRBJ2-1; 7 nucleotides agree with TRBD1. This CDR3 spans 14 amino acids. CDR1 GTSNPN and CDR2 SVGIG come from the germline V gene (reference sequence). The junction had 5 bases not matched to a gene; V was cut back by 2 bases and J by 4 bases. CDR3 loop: CAWSRDRAYNEQFF. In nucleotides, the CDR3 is TGTGCCTGGAGTCGTGACAGGGCTTACAATGAGCAGTTCTTC.

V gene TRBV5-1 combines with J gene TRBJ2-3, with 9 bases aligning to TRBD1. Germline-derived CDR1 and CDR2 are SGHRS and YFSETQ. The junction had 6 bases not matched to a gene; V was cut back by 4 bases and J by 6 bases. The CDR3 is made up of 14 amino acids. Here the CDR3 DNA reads TGCGCCAGCAGCCTCGGACAGGGGTGGGATACGCAGTATTTT. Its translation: CASSLGQGWDTQYF.

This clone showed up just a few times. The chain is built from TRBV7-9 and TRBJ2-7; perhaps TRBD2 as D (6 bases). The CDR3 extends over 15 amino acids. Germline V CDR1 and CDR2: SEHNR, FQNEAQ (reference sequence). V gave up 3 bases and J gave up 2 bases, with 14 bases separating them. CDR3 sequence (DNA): TGTGCCAGCAGCTTTAGGAGGGAGGAGACCTACGAGCAGTACTTC. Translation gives CASSFRREETYEQYF. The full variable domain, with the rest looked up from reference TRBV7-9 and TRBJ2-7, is DTGVSQNPRHKITKRGQNVTFRCDPISEHNRLYWYRQTLGQGPEFLTYFQNEAQLEKSRLLSDRFSAERPKGSFSTLEIQRTEQGDSAMYLCASSFRREETYEQYFGPGTRLTVT.

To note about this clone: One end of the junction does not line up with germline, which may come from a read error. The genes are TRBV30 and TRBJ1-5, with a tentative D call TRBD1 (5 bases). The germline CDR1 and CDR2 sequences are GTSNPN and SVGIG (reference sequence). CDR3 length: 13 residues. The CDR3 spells CAWGVGGEQPQHF. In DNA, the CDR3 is TGTGCCTGGGGTGTTGGGGGGGAACAGCCCCAGCATTTT.

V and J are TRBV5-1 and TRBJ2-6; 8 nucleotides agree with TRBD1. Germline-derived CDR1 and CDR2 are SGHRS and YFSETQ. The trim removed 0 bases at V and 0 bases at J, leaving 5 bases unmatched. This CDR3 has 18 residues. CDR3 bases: TGCGCCAGCAGCTTGGTGGCAGGGGGCACCTCTGGGGCCAACGTCCTGACTTTC. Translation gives CASSLVAGGTSGANVLTF.

CDR3 protein: CASSPRTGQQNSPLHF. CDR3 DNA: TGTGCCAGCAGCCCCCGGACAGGGCAACAGAATTCACCCCTCCACTTT. The chain recombines TRBV9 with TRBJ1-6; 8 nucleotides line up with TRBD1. The germline CDR1 and CDR2 sequences are SGDLS and YYNGEE. The CDR3 contains 16 residues. J was trimmed by 7 bases and V by 4 bases; bases with no gene match: 10.

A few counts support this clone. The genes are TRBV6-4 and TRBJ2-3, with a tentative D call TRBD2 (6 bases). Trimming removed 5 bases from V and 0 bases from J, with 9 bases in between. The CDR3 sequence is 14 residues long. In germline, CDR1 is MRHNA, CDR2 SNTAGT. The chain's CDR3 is CASSPGLSTDTQYF. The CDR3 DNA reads TGTGCCAGCAGTCCGGGACTTAGCACAGATACGCAGTATTTT.

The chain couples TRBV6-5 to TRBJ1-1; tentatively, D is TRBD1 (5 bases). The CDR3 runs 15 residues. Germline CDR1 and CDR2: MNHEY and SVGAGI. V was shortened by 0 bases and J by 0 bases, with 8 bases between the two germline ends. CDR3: CASSYSGLMNTEAFF. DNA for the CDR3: TGTGCCAGCAGTTACTCGGGACTCATGAACACTGAAGCTTTCTTT.

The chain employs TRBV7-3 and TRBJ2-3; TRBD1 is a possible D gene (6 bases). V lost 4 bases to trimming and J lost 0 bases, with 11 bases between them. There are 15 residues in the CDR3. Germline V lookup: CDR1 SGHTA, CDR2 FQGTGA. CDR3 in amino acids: CASSSLGQSTDTQYF. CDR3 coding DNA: TGTGCCAGCAGCTCTCTCGGACAGAGCACAGATACGCAGTATTTT.

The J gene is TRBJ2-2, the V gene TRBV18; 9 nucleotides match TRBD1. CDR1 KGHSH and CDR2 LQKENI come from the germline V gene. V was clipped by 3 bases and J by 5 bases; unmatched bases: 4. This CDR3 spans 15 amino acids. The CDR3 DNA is TGTGCCAGCTCACCTGGGACAGGGAGGACCGGGGAGCTGTTTTTT. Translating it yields CASSPGTGRTGELFF.

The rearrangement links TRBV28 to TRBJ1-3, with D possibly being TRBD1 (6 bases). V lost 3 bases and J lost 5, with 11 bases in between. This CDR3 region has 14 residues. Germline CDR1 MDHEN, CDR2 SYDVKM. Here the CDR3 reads CASSFQGSRNTIYF. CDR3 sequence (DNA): TGTGCCAGCAGTTTCCAGGGGTCGAGAAACACCATATATTTT. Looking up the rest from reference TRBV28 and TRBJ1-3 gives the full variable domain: DVKVTQSSRYLVKRTGEKVFLECVQDMDHENMFWYRQDPGLGLRLIYFSYDVKMKEKGDIPEGYSVSREKKERFSLILESASTNQTSMYLCASSFQGSRNTIYFGEGSWLTVV.

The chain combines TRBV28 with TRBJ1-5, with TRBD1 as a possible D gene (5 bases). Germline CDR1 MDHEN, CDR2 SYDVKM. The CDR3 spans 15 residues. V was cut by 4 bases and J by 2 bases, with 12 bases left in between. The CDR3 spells CASSSRQIGNQPQHF. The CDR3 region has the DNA TGTGCCAGCAGTTCCAGACAGATTGGCAATCAGCCCCAGCATTTT.

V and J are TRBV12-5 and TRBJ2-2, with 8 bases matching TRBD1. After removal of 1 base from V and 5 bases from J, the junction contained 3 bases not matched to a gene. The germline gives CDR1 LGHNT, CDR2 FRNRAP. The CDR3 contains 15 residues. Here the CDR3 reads CASGLGQGRTGELFF. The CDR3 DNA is TGTGCTAGTGGTTTGGGACAGGGGAGGACCGGGGAGCTGTTTTTT. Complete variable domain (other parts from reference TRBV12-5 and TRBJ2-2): DARVTQTPRHKVTEMGQEVTMRCQPILGHNTVFWYRQTMMQGLELLAYFRNRAPLDDSGMPKDRFSAEMPDATLATLKIQPSEPRDSAVYFCASGLGQGRTGELFFGEGSRLTVL.

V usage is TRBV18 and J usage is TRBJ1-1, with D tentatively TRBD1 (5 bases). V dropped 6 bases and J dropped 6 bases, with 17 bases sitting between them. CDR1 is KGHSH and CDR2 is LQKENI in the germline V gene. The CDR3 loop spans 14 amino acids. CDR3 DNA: TGTGCCAGCTCGCGGGACCAGGAGGGACCTGAAGCTTTCTTT. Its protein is CASSRDQEGPEAFF.

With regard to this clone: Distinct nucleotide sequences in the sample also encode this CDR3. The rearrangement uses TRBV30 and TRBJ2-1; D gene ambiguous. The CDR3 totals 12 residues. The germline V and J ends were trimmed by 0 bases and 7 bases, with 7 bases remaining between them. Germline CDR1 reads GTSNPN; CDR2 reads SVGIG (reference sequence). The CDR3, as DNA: TGTGCCTGGAGTGTATCCGGTAATGAGCAGTTCTTC. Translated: CAWSVSGNEQFF.